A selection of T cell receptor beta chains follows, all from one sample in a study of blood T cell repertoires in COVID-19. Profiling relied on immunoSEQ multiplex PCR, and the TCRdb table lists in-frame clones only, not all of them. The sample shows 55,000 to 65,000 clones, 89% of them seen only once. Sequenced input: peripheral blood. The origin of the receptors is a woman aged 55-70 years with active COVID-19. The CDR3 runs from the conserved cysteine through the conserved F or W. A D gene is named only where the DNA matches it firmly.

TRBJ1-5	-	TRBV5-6	CASSSDSSNQPQHF
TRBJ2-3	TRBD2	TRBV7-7	CASSLATSGADTQYF
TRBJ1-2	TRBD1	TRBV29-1	CSVEGQGFARGYTF
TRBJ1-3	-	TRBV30	CAWSPRLGPAGNTIYF
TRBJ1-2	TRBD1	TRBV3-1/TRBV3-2	CASSPDRSYGYTF
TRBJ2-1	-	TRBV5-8	CASSRGTLSYNEQFF
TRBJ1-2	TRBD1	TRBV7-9	CASQGTGAFGYTF
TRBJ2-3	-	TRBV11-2	CASSPTDTQYF
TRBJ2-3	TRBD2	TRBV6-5	CASSRLAGGPDTQYF
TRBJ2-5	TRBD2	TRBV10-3	CAIGTSGVGETQYF
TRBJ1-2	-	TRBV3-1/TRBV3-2	CASSPTANYGYTF
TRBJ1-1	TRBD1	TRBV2	CASSDRGVGTEAFF
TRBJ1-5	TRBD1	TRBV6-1	CASSEVDRGGKNQPQHF
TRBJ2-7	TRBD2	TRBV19	CASSSHSGGLGYEQYF
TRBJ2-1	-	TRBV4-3	CASSQKLVPNEQFF
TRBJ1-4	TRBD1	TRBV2	CASSGQGFGNEKLFF
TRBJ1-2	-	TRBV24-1	CATSDLPLNYGYTF
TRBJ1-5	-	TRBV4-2	CASSQDGQNQPQHF
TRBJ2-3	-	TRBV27	CASSLAGVPDTQYF
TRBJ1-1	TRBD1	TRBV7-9	CASSITGGNTEAFF
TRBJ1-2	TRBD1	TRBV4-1	CATRGTGYGYTF
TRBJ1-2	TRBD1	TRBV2	CASDRGGLPNYGYTF
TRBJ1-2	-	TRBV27	CASGNGQPYGYTF
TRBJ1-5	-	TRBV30	CAWNRDLNQPQHF
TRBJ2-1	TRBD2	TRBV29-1	CSVPGTSVINEQFF
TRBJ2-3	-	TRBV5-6	CASSPPGHRADTQYF
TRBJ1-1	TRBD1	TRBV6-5	CASSYFRGTEAFF